A single sample is the source of the 26 T cell receptor beta chains below, sequenced in a study of T cells in women clearing cervical HPV infection. The method was immunoSEQ multiplex PCR; TCRdb's version includes in-frame clones alone and lacks a portion of them. The table for this sample gives under 45,000 clones. Input material: blood buffy coat. Source of these receptors: a woman between 18 and 75 years old with a cervical HPV16 infection that either progressed to CIN3+ or cleared (not recorded which).

Worth noting for this clone: The read ends 3 residues before the CDR3 terminus; that terminus is restored from the germline J gene. This rearrangement joins TRBV30 to TRBJ2-2; D call uncertain. CDR3 length: 13 amino acids. V lost 0 bases, J lost 7 bases, and 9 bases lay in between. Germline V gene data show CDR1 as GTSNPN and CDR2 as SVGIG (reference sequence). CDR3 DNA, as far as it was read: TGTGCCTGGAGTGTATCGGGTAACGGGGAG. This codes for CAWSVSGNGE. The full-length CDR3 reads as CAWSVSGNGELFF.

Turning to this clone: The CDR3 end lies 3 residues beyond the end of the read and is filled in from the germline J gene. The chain employs TRBV6-1 and TRBJ1-4; 7 nucleotides agree with TRBD1. The CDR3 loop spans 14 amino acids. V was pared by 4 bases and J by 6 bases, with 5 bases of the junction left unmatched. From germline, CDR1 is MNHNS and CDR2 SASEGT. This CDR3 reads CASSVGTADEKLFF. CDR3 bases read: TGTGCCAGCAGTGTGGGGACAGCAGATGAAAAA.

Worth noting for this clone: The read terminates 3 residues ahead of where the CDR3 ends, so the germline J gene completes it. V and J are TRBV7-9 and TRBJ2-2; D not certain. The CDR3 runs 15 residues. Looked up from germline, CDR1 is SEHNR and CDR2 is FQNEAQ (reference sequence). The CDR3 region is CASSGGSSYNSPLFF. Partial CDR3 DNA: TGTGCCAGCAGCGGCGGTAGCTCCTATAATTCACCG.

Notes on this clone: Read coverage stops 3 residues before the CDR3 terminus; the germline J gene supplies the remainder. The gene calls are TRBV2 and TRBJ2-7; 10 bases are shared with TRBD2. Per the germline V gene, CDR1 is SNHLY and CDR2 is FYNNEI. This CDR3 has 13 amino acids. The J segment lost 5 bases and the V segment lost 5 bases, leaving 3 bases of the junction unmatched. The part of the CDR3 DNA that was read is TGTGCCAGCAGTTGGCTAGCGGGAGACGAG. Its translation: CASSWLAGDE. Given in full, the CDR3 is CASSWLAGDEQYF.

On this clone itself: The CDR3 end is not reached by the read, which stops 3 residues before it; the germline J gene fills it in. This rearrangement joins TRBV23-1 to TRBJ1-1, with 7 bases fitting TRBD1. TRBV23-1 is an ORF, and what it does is uncertain. The CDR3 has 16 amino acids. The junction had 10 bases not matched to a gene; V was cut back by 0 bases and J by 6 bases. The part of the CDR3 DNA that was read is TGCGCCAGCAGTCAATCGGGACAGCTGTGTAGGCCTGAA. This translates into CASSQSGQLCRPE. The complete CDR3 reads CASSQSGQLCRPEAFF.

Remarks on this clone: With the read ending 3 residues before the CDR3 end, the germline J gene is used to fill in that end. The chain carries TRBV19 and TRBJ2-5, with a tentative D call TRBD2 (5 bases). The CDR3 consists of 13 residues. The ends were cut back, 4 bases at V and 5 bases at J, with 11 bases in the middle. Germline V gene data show CDR1 as LNHDA and CDR2 as SQIVND (reference sequence). The CDR3 loop reads CASSKRSTETQYF. CDR3 DNA, as far as it was read: TGTGCCAGTAGTAAGCGGAGCACGGAGACC.

In the case of this clone: The observed sequence ends 3 residues before the CDR3 terminus, with the missing tail filled in from the germline J gene. The sample carries other DNA sequences with the same CDR3. The chain is built from TRBV7-2 and TRBJ1-2; D is possibly TRBD1 (5 bases). Deletions cut 1 base from V and 4 bases from J, with 10 bases between. CDR3 size: 14 residues. The V gene's germline CDR1 is SGHTA and CDR2 FQGNSA. The CDR3: CASSLVQGSYGYTF. The sequenced part of the CDR3 DNA is TGTGCCAGCAGCTTAGTGCAGGGCTCCTATGGC.

In regard to this clone: Read sequence stops 3 residues before the CDR3 end, and the germline J gene provides the missing end. V usage is TRBV4-2 and J usage is TRBJ1-2; D unclear. The germline V gene has CDR1 LGHNA and CDR2 YNFKEQ. The germline V and J ends were trimmed by 0 bases and 0 bases, with 8 bases remaining between them. The CDR3 totals 15 residues. CDR3 sequence: CASSQDAGANYGYTF. Incomplete CDR3 DNA: TGTGCCAGCAGCCAAGATGCGGGAGCTAACTATGGC.

Turning to this clone: Read data end 3 residues before the CDR3 end; the end is taken from the germline J gene. The chain employs TRBV2 and TRBJ1-4, with 7 bases matching TRBD1. Germline V lookup: CDR1 SNHLY, CDR2 FYNNEI. The CDR3 sequence is 14 residues long. The CDR3 DNA, read in part, is TGTGCCAGCAGAATAGGGGGCAATAATTCACCA. Protein product: CASRIGGNNSP. In full, the CDR3 reads CASRIGGNNSPLFF.

The part of the CDR3 DNA that was read is TGTGCTAGTGGTCCGGACAGGGATAACTATGGC. Residues: CASGPDRDNYG. The full-length CDR3 reads as CASGPDRDNYGYTF. The J gene is TRBJ1-2, the V gene TRBV12-5; 8 bases line up with TRBD1. The CDR3 end is not reached by the read, which stops 3 residues before it; the germline J gene fills it in. The CDR3 totals 14 residues. Germline lookup yields CDR1 LGHNT and CDR2 FRNRAP. J was trimmed by 1 base and V by 5 bases; bases with no gene match: 3. Drawing the rest from reference TRBV12-5 and TRBJ1-2, the complete variable domain is DARVTQTPRHKVTEMGQEVTMRCQPILGHNTVFWYRQTMMQGLELLAYFRNRAPLDDSGMPKDRFSAEMPDATLATLKIQPSEPRDSAVYFCASGPDRDNYGYTFGSGTRLTVV.

Comments on this clone: The read ends 3 residues early relative to the CDR3; the germline J gene fills the gap. J is TRBJ2-7 and V is TRBV28, with D perhaps matching TRBD2 (6 bases). The CDR3 is 14 amino acids. The ends were cut back, 3 bases at V and 4 bases at J, with 13 bases in the middle. CDR1 and CDR2 (germline): MDHEN, SYDVKM. Partial CDR3 DNA: TGTGCCAGCAGTTTGTGGCAGACTAGGTACGAG. Its protein product is CASSLWQTRYE. The CDR3, in full, reads CASSLWQTRYEQYF.

Concerning this clone: The CDR3 end falls 3 residues outside the read, so it is completed with the germline J gene. The chain employs TRBV5-4 and TRBJ2-3; TRBD2 aligns across 9 bases. Losses at the gene ends were 2 bases for V and 4 bases for J; bases not matched to a gene: 5. CDR3 length: 15 amino acids. Germline CDR1 SGHNT, CDR2 YYREEE (reference sequence). The CDR3 region is CASSFGGGAADTQYF. The sequenced CDR3 bases are TGTGCCAGCAGCTTCGGCGGGGGGGCCGCAGATACG.

In regard to this clone: The read gets to within 3 residues of the CDR3 end, and the germline J gene fills in the rest. V usage is TRBV2 and J usage is TRBJ1-5, with 9 bases fitting TRBD1. The CDR3 covers 15 residues. CDR1 is SNHLY and CDR2 is FYNNEI in the germline V gene. V dropped 2 bases and J dropped 2; count of bases not matched to a gene: 1. Incomplete CDR3 DNA: TGTGCCAGCAGTGAAAGGACAGGGGGCAATCAGCCC. This translates into CASSERTGGNQP. The whole CDR3 sequence is CASSERTGGNQPQHF.

Regarding this clone: The CDR3 end falls 3 residues outside the read, so it is completed with the germline J gene. The rearrangement joins TRBV7-3 to TRBJ2-3, with D unresolved. This CDR3 is 13 amino acids long. V lost 2 bases, J lost 5 bases, and 8 bases lay in between. Per germline, CDR1 SGHTA and CDR2 FQGTGA. The sequenced part of the CDR3 DNA is TGTGCCAGCAGCTTATTTTCGGGAGATACG. Protein: CASSLFSGDT. The full CDR3 sequence reads CASSLFSGDTQYF. The variable domain in full, with the rest retrieved from reference TRBV7-3 and TRBJ2-3, is GAGVSQTPSNKVTEKGKYVELRCDPISGHTALYWYRQSLGQGPEFLIYFQGTGAADDSGLPNDRFFAVRPEGSVSTLKIQRTERGDSAVYLCASSLFSGDTQYFGPGTRLTVL.

CDR3 DNA (partial): TGTGCCAGCAGCTTAGACAGGACG. This encodes CASSLDRT. The whole CDR3 sequence is CASSLDRTQYF. The chain is built from TRBV7-9 and TRBJ2-3, with a weak D call TRBD1 (5 bases). The read stops 3 residues short of the end of the CDR3; the missing end is completed from the germline J gene. Germline CDR1 and CDR2: SEHNR and FQNEAQ (reference sequence). The CDR3 is made up of 11 amino acids.

On this clone: The missing CDR3 end, 3 residues past where the read stops, is filled in from the germline J gene. The chain recombines TRBV6-1 with TRBJ2-3, with a weak D call TRBD2 (5 bases). This CDR3 is built from 14 residues. Germline assignment: CDR1 MNHNS and CDR2 SASEGT. The CDR3 loop is CASSEVGLRETQYF. The CDR3 DNA, read in part, is TGTGCCAGCAGTGAAGTTGGACTGAGGGAGACG.

Of note for this clone: The missing CDR3 end, 3 residues past where the read stops, is filled in from the germline J gene. The rearrangement uses TRBV28 and TRBJ2-1; tentatively, D is TRBD1 (6 bases). This CDR3 region has 15 residues. Looked up from germline, CDR1 is MDHEN and CDR2 is SYDVKM. The V end lost 7 bases, the J end lost 4 bases, and 17 bases lay between the germline ends. The CDR3 spells CASIKGGEWYNEQFF. The sequenced part of the CDR3 DNA is TGTGCCAGCATTAAAGGGGGAGAGTGGTACAATGAG.

As for this clone: The read ends 3 residues shy of where the CDR3 ends; the end is completed using the germline J gene. The chain carries TRBV5-4 and TRBJ2-7; 9 bases match TRBD1. Germline loops: CDR1 SGHNT, CDR2 YYREEE (reference sequence). The CDR3 runs to 15 residues. Germline trimming cut 0 bases from V and 4 bases from J; bases unmatched to any gene: 5. CDR3 region: CASSLAPGQGYEQYF. The part of the CDR3 DNA that was read is TGTGCCAGCAGCTTGGCCCCGGGACAGGGATACGAG.

As for this clone: From the germline J gene comes the end of the CDR3, since the read stops 3 residues before it. The rearrangement links TRBV7-6 to TRBJ1-2; TRBD1 agrees at 7 bases. Germline-derived CDR1 and CDR2 are SGHVS and FNYEAQ. CDR3 length equals 15 residues. CDR3 sequence reads: CASSSDRASTDTYTF. The part of the CDR3 DNA that was read is TGTGCCAGCAGCAGCGACAGGGCTAGCACAGATACC.

The CDR3 here is CASSPRGGSYNEQFF. The part of the CDR3 DNA that was read is TGTGCCAGCAGCCCACGGGGGGGATCCTACAATGAG. This sequence joins TRBV5-4 and TRBJ2-1, with 8 bases fitting TRBD2. The read falls 3 residues short of the CDR3 end, and the missing part is taken from the germline J gene. The CDR3 length is 15 residues. Trimming at V came to 4 bases and at J to 1 base, leaving 4 bases not matched to a gene. Germline V gene lookup returns CDR1 SGHNT and CDR2 YYREEE (reference sequence).

Of note for this clone: The CDR3 goes on 3 residues after the read ends, and that part is filled in from the germline J gene. The chain combines TRBV9 with TRBJ2-7; possibly TRBD1 or TRBD2 for D (6 bases each). V was clipped by 4 bases and J by 5 bases, with 13 bases between them. Germline CDR1 reads SGDLS; CDR2 reads YYNGEE. The CDR3 sequence is 13 residues long. The CDR3 spells CASSRRGIHEQYF. The part of the CDR3 DNA that was read is TGTGCCAGCAGCAGGAGGGGGATCCACGAG.

About this clone itself: The missing CDR3 end, 3 residues past where the read stops, is filled in from the germline J gene. V usage is TRBV20-1 and J usage is TRBJ2-7, with TRBD2 as a possible D gene (5 bases). Trimming shortened V by 3 bases and J by 1 base, and 10 bases separated the two germline ends. Germline V gives CDR1 DFQATT, CDR2 SNEGSKA (reference sequence). The CDR3 has 13 amino acids. This chain's CDR3 is CSARVASSYEQYF. The covered CDR3 bases are TGCAGTGCTAGGGTAGCGTCGTCCTACGAG.

The chain's CDR3 is CASSENLSSGKETQYF. Partial CDR3 DNA: TGTGCCAGCAGTGAAAATCTGTCTAGCGGGAAAGAGACC. V is TRBV6-1 and J is TRBJ2-5; 9 bases match TRBD2. The sequence runs out 3 residues before the end of the CDR3; the remainder is reconstructed from the germline J gene. The ends lost 2 bases at V and 3 bases at J; junction bases unmatched: 7. The germline CDR1 and CDR2 sequences are MNHNS and SASEGT. The CDR3 spans 16 residues.

In the case of this clone: Read data end 3 residues before the CDR3 end; the end is taken from the germline J gene. The chain uses TRBV19 and TRBJ2-3, with D unclear. V lost 2 bases, J lost 4 bases, and 7 bases lay in between. The CDR3 sequence is 13 residues long. CDR1 LNHDA and CDR2 SQIVND come from the germline V gene (reference sequence). The DNA read from the CDR3 is TGTGCCAGTAGTATAATCCTGTCAGATACG. Translated, it gives CASSIILSDT. The CDR3 in its entirety is CASSIILSDTQYF.

Concerning this clone itself: Coverage ceases 3 residues before the CDR3 finishes, and the germline J gene fills in the end. The chain combines TRBV20-1 with TRBJ1-2; perhaps TRBD1 as D (6 bases). Germline V CDR1 and CDR2: DFQATT, SNEGSKA (reference sequence). CDR3 length: 13 residues. CDR3 DNA, as far as it was read: TGCAGTGCTAGAGTGGGGGCAGATCAGGGC. Its translation: CSARVGADQG. The whole CDR3 is CSARVGADQGYTF.

Notes on this clone: The read gets to within 3 residues of the CDR3 end, and the germline J gene fills in the rest. The chain carries TRBV5-5 and TRBJ2-7; D is perhaps TRBD2 (6 bases). V lost 0 bases and J 2 bases, leaving 12 bases between the germline ends. This CDR3 is built from 15 residues. Germline V CDR1 and CDR2: SGHKS, YYEKEE (reference sequence). The DNA read from the CDR3 is TGTGCCAGCAGCTTGGGTAGCGGTCTAACCTACGAG. Protein: CASSLGSGLTYE. The CDR3 as a whole reads CASSLGSGLTYEQYF.